The sequence of this TCR beta chain was determined in a study of shared clonotypes between healthy human individuals. The protocol was immunoSEQ multiplex PCR, while the TCRdb copy is restricted to in-frame clones and leaves out a portion. The sample holds a few million clones; around 93% are singletons and the top ten take around 1.7%. Terminally differentiated effector memory CD45RA+ cells were excluded from the naive CD8 cells, which were CD45RO-negative and positively selected for CCR7. This receptor was taken from a man aged 18 to 30 in good health. Some clones in this sample may be carry-over from other donors' samples. Sequencing input: naive CD8+ T cells from PBMCs.

The CDR3 nucleotides read TGTGCCAGCAGTGAAGTGAAGGGGGGAAGCAATCAGCCCCAGCATTTT. Translating it yields CASSEVKGGSNQPQHF. This chain joins TRBV2 and TRBJ1-5; D may be TRBD1 (6 bases). The CDR3 has 16 amino acids. V was pared by 1 base and J by 1 base, with 11 bases between. Looked up from germline, CDR1 is SNHLY and CDR2 is FYNNEI. Full variable domain (outside the CDR3, taken from reference TRBV2 and TRBJ1-5): EPEVTQTPSHQVTQMGQEVILRCVPISNHLYFYWYRQILGQKVEFLVSFYNNEISEKSEIFDDQFSVERPDGSNFTLKIRSTKLEDSAMYFCASSEVKGGSNQPQHFGDGTRLSIL.